The rows below give T cell receptor beta chains drawn from one sample of a study of T cells expressing NK-cell markers. TCRdb reanalyzed the 5' RACE reads, giving one entry per CDR3 protein sequence and no DNA. The table for this sample gives almost 450,000 distinct CDR3 sequences. The sample taken for sequencing was blood T cells: a sorted CD56 or NKG2C T cell subset, CD4+ or CD8+ T cells, or bulk PBMC T cells (not recorded which). The receptors shown here come from a woman aged 18-69 years in good health. The CDR3 runs from the conserved cysteine through the conserved F or W.

v_call: TRBV20-1; cdr3_length: 12; j_call: TRBJ2-3; cdr3_aa: CSARVSTDTQYF
v_call: TRBV20-1; cdr3_length: 11; j_call: TRBJ2-7; cdr3_aa: CSARDPHEQYF
v_call: TRBV20-1; cdr3_length: 16; j_call: TRBJ2-6; cdr3_aa: CSAREAGLSGANVLTF
v_call: TRBV5-1; cdr3_length: 16; j_call: TRBJ2-3; cdr3_aa: CASRPVWDRDSDTQYF
v_call: TRBV7-3; cdr3_length: 14; j_call: TRBJ1-4; cdr3_aa: CASSTGAENEKLFF
v_call: TRBV6-1; cdr3_length: 15; j_call: TRBJ2-7; cdr3_aa: CASSDLAGLFYEQYF
v_call: TRBV5-6; cdr3_length: 15; j_call: TRBJ2-5; cdr3_aa: CASSSGPSWGETQYF
v_call: TRBV15; cdr3_length: 13; j_call: TRBJ1-2; cdr3_aa: CATSRGDGYGYTF
v_call: TRBV7-3; cdr3_length: 14; j_call: TRBJ2-5; cdr3_aa: CASSLSNYQETQYF
v_call: TRBV14; cdr3_length: 14; j_call: TRBJ2-1; cdr3_aa: CASSQASRYNEQFF
v_call: TRBV3-1; cdr3_length: 12; j_call: TRBJ2-3; cdr3_aa: CASSQATDTQYF
v_call: TRBV18; cdr3_length: 15; j_call: TRBJ2-7; cdr3_aa: CASSSTGTAAYEQYF
v_call: TRBV12-3/TRBV12-4; cdr3_length: 13; j_call: TRBJ2-1; cdr3_aa: CASSPPPTGEQFF
v_call: TRBV18; cdr3_length: 14; j_call: TRBJ2-5; cdr3_aa: CASSPRQNQETQYF
v_call: TRBV5-1; cdr3_length: 15; j_call: TRBJ2-7; cdr3_aa: CASSLTSGGTYEQYF
v_call: TRBV7-8; cdr3_length: 12; j_call: TRBJ2-5; cdr3_aa: CASRQGAETQYF
v_call: TRBV12-3/TRBV12-4; cdr3_length: 14; j_call: TRBJ2-1; cdr3_aa: CASSLALNLGEQFF
v_call: TRBV18; cdr3_length: 12; j_call: TRBJ2-7; cdr3_aa: CASSPVSYEQYF
v_call: TRBV6-1; cdr3_length: 13; j_call: TRBJ2-1; cdr3_aa: CASRRYQGDEQFF
v_call: TRBV20-1; cdr3_length: 17; j_call: TRBJ2-3; cdr3_aa: CSALAEREAGQRYTQYF
v_call: TRBV21-1; cdr3_length: 15; j_call: TRBJ2-6; cdr3_aa: CASPRGDSGANVLTF
v_call: TRBV7-9; cdr3_length: 15; j_call: TRBJ1-4; cdr3_aa: CASSFEGARSEKLFF
v_call: TRBV14; cdr3_length: 14; j_call: TRBJ2-5; cdr3_aa: CASSRWTVQETQYF
v_call: TRBV20-1; cdr3_length: 14; j_call: TRBJ2-7; cdr3_aa: CSCPGGRVSYEQYF
v_call: TRBV20-1; cdr3_length: 13; j_call: TRBJ1-4; cdr3_aa: CSAQRTTNEKLFF
v_call: TRBV30; cdr3_length: 13; j_call: TRBJ2-1; cdr3_aa: CASLTGTYNEQFF
v_call: TRBV20-1; cdr3_length: 11; j_call: TRBJ2-3; cdr3_aa: CSATRLDTQYF
v_call: TRBV7-9; cdr3_length: 13; j_call: TRBJ2-2; cdr3_aa: CASSGRGAGELFF
v_call: TRBV7-9; cdr3_length: 15; j_call: TRBJ1-3; cdr3_aa: CASSTSRTSGNTIYF
v_call: TRBV21-1; cdr3_length: 15; j_call: TRBJ2-7; cdr3_aa: CASSPGGGASYEQYF
v_call: TRBV29-1; cdr3_length: 15; j_call: TRBJ2-3; cdr3_aa: CSAPWSGGRLDTQYF
v_call: TRBV4-3; cdr3_length: 14; j_call: TRBJ2-2; cdr3_aa: CASSQTVKTGELFF
v_call: TRBV4-3; cdr3_length: 15; j_call: TRBJ1-3; cdr3_aa: CASSRNRGGGNTIYF
v_call: TRBV6-1; cdr3_length: 14; j_call: TRBJ2-1; cdr3_aa: CASKTGTGDNEQFF
v_call: TRBV6-5; cdr3_length: 16; j_call: TRBJ2-6; cdr3_aa: CASSYAQALGANVLTF
v_call: TRBV6-5; cdr3_length: 14; j_call: TRBJ1-5; cdr3_aa: CASSSLNSNQPQHF
v_call: TRBV7-9; cdr3_length: 13; j_call: TRBJ1-2; cdr3_aa: CASSPRAPGGYTF
v_call: TRBV5-1; cdr3_length: 15; j_call: TRBJ1-4; cdr3_aa: CASCPRGVTNEKLFF
v_call: TRBV27; cdr3_length: 14; j_call: TRBJ1-5; cdr3_aa: CASSLVGRNQPQHF
v_call: TRBV3-1; cdr3_length: 13; j_call: TRBJ2-7; cdr3_aa: CASSAGTSHEQYF
v_call: TRBV21-1; cdr3_length: 15; j_call: TRBJ2-3; cdr3_aa: CASTLSGVDGRTQYF
v_call: TRBV10-2; cdr3_length: 14; j_call: TRBJ1-2; cdr3_aa: CASKATGGSYGYTF
v_call: TRBV14; cdr3_length: 14; j_call: TRBJ2-4; cdr3_aa: CASSQGGTGGVKYF
v_call: TRBV10-3; cdr3_length: 14; j_call: TRBJ1-4; cdr3_aa: CAISAGGNNEKLFF
v_call: TRBV6-1; cdr3_length: 17; j_call: TRBJ2-3; cdr3_aa: CASSPKGTGISTDTQYF
v_call: TRBV24-1; cdr3_length: 16; j_call: TRBJ2-1; cdr3_aa: CATSVTGTDRHNEQFF
v_call: TRBV7-9; cdr3_length: 12; j_call: TRBJ1-1; cdr3_aa: CASSPMTGEAFF
v_call: TRBV20-1; cdr3_length: 12; j_call: TRBJ2-2; cdr3_aa: CSASSRAGELFF
v_call: TRBV5-1; cdr3_length: 15; j_call: TRBJ2-1; cdr3_aa: CASSLEREGPDEQFF
v_call: TRBV11-2; cdr3_length: 15; j_call: TRBJ2-1; cdr3_aa: CASSSGDYLYNEQFF
v_call: TRBV7-2; cdr3_length: 17; j_call: TRBJ2-1; cdr3_aa: CASSTSTTGEAYNEQFF
v_call: TRBV7-9; cdr3_length: 15; j_call: TRBJ2-7; cdr3_aa: CASSLEPGLVYEQYF
v_call: TRBV12-3/TRBV12-4; cdr3_length: 18; j_call: TRBJ2-1; cdr3_aa: CASSVASGRASSYNEQFF